This TCR beta chain was retrieved from a study of shared T cell receptors in the human thymus. This table comes from immunoSEQ multiplex PCR, and its TCRdb copy is limited to in-frame clones, with some not included. This table has about 660,000 clones, around nine tenths appearing once. The data also belong to a second study, concerning human thymus T cells. That paper states: Finnish infants who were healthy and having corrective surgery for congenital heart defects made up the donors.

The receptor was derived from a boy younger than two with a congenital heart defect. The sequenced sample was thymocytes.

CDR3 nucleotide sequence: TGTGCCAGCGGAGCGGAAAACAATGAGCAGTTCTTC. The encoded protein is CASGAENNEQFF. The chain combines TRBV2 with TRBJ2-1, with a possible D match to TRBD2 (5 bases). The CDR3 spans 12 residues. Germline CDR1 and CDR2: SNHLY and FYNNEI. With 8 bases removed from V and 5 bases from J, the gap between germline ends came to 10 bases.